Detailed here is one TCR beta chain. Its antigen remains unknown. Indicated time point: roughly 10-day in vitro stimulation with candidate neoantigen peptide 7. The entry originates in a study of PD-1 blockade in mismatch repair-deficient tumors. V shed 4 bases and J 3 bases; nucleotides not matched to a gene: 8. This CDR3 has 16 residues. Germline CDR1 SGHTS, CDR2 YDEGEE. Assay: immunoSEQ multiplex PCR; the TCRdb copy retains only in-frame clones and omits some. The profile shows over 8,000 clones, 88% of them singletons. This chain joins TRBV5-8 and TRBJ2-1; 9 positions agree with TRBD2. This receptor was taken from an adult with mismatch repair-deficient cancer. The sequencing here drew on cells cultured in vitro, taken from a patient treated with pembrolizumab. CDR3 in DNA: TGTGCCAGCAGCCGTGGACTAGCGCTAGGCTACAATGAGCAGTTCTTC. Amino acids: CASSRGLALGYNEQFF.